Following are 8 T cell receptor beta chains from one sample sequenced in a study of blood T cells in healthy people across ages. It was with a sample-barcoded 5' primer and a J-beta primer mix that a second PCR of about 7 to 12 cycles was run. Via MiXCR, TCRdb re-called the 5' RACE reads, giving one row per CDR3 protein. Of 700,000 to 950,000 distinct CDR3 sequences listed, 35% to 45% are singletons. The sequenced material came from blood. The receptors stem from an older woman in good health.

This clonotype was counted between two and nine times. This chain uses TRBV13 with TRBJ2-6; the match to TRBD2 covers 7 bases. V shed 5 bases, J shed 0 bases, and the junction held 7 bases outside the gene matches. Germline values: CDR1 PRHDT, CDR2 FYEKMQ (reference sequence). The CDR3 is 17 amino acids. The DNA of the CDR3 is TGTGCCAGCAGCCGTTGGGGGGGGGACTCTGGGGCCAACGTCCTGACTTTC. Translating it yields CASSRWGGDSGANVLTF.

The CDR3 spells CASSSDGHSGNTIYF. DNA of the CDR3: TGCGCCAGCAGCTCGGACGGGCACTCTGGAAACACCATATATTTT. V is TRBV5-1 and J is TRBJ1-3; D is uncertain. The CDR3 length is 15 residues. Per the germline V gene, CDR1 is SGHRS and CDR2 is YFSETQ. Trimming stripped 3 bases from V and 0 bases from J, with 10 bases between.

In its sample, this clonotype was seen a few times. This chain links TRBV6-4 with TRBJ2-7, with D possibly being TRBD1 or TRBD2 (5 bases each). CDR3 length: 14 amino acids. V lost 6 bases, J lost 0 bases, and 12 bases lay in between. Germline CDR1 and CDR2: MRHNA and SNTAGT. CDR3 coding DNA: TGTGCCAGCAGCCGGGACGTGAGCTCCTACGAGCAGTACTTC. It translates to CASSRDVSSYEQYF.

This clonotype has ten or more counts. This chain joins TRBV6-2 or TRBV6-3 and TRBJ2-7; 7 nucleotides line up with TRBD1. With 8 bases clipped from V and 4 bases from J, the junction kept 11 bases outside the gene matches. The CDR3 consists of 14 residues. Germline CDR1 reads MNHEY; CDR2 reads SVGEGT. CDR3 protein: CASGEDRSLYEQYF. For the CDR3, the DNA is TGTGCCAGCGGAGAGGACAGGAGTTTGTACGAGCAGTACTTC.

This chain joins TRBV20-1 and TRBJ2-5; a weak D match, TRBD1 (5 bases). The assigned J gene may be wrong: the sequence end matches TRBJ2-7 better. CDR1 and CDR2 (germline): DFQATT, SNEGSKA (reference sequence). The CDR3 sequence is 16 residues long. The CDR3 here is CSAPHKGQGLTDEQYF. The CDR3 DNA reads as TGCAGTGCCCCTCACAAGGGCCAGGGTTTGACAGACGAGCAGTACTTC.

This clonotype has a count of ten or more. This chain uses TRBV20-1 with TRBJ2-7; no clear D. The CDR3 sequence is 14 residues long. V was clipped by 2 bases and J by 2 bases, with 13 bases between them. Germline values: CDR1 DFQATT, CDR2 SNEGSKA (reference sequence). The CDR3 protein is CSARNREFTYEQYF. For the CDR3, the DNA is TGCAGTGCTAGAAATCGTGAGTTCACCTACGAGCAGTACTTC.

The rearrangement links TRBV7-2 to TRBJ2-4; D is ambiguous. This CDR3 spans 13 amino acids. V lost 5 bases, J lost 13 bases, and 18 bases lay in between. Germline V CDR1 and CDR2: SGHTA, FQGNSA. The CDR3 sequence is CASSDTTVNEQYF. The CDR3 DNA reads as TGTGCCAGCAGCGATACTACAGTCAATGAGCAGTACTTC.

The chain recombines TRBV27 with TRBJ2-1, with D perhaps being TRBD1 or TRBD2 (6 bases each). Per germline, CDR1 MNHEY and CDR2 SMNVEV (reference sequence). The ends were cut back, 5 bases at V and 5 bases at J, with 10 bases in the middle. The CDR3 is 13 amino acids. Here the CDR3 DNA reads TGTGCCAGCAGTCGGGGGCGCGACAATGAGCAGTTCTTC. Its translation is CASSRGRDNEQFF.